These 15 T cell receptor beta chains came from one sample sequenced in a study of control samples from healthy donors and cancer patients. Some clones are missing from TCRdb's copy, which holds only in-frame ones; the method was immunoSEQ multiplex PCR. The sample holds 130,000 to 150,000 clones, about 90% seen once. Source material: blood. The receptors originated from a man younger than 40 in good health.

The chain links TRBV7-2 to TRBJ2-7; 12 bases match TRBD2. The CDR3 is made up of 15 amino acids. V lost 5 bases to trimming and J lost 6 bases; unmatched junction nucleotides: 8. Germline-derived CDR1 and CDR2 are SGHTA and FQGNSA. The DNA for the CDR3 is TGTGCCAGCAGCGCCGCTAGCGGGGGGGCCGGCGAGCAGTACTTC. Translating gives CASSAASGGAGEQYF. Looking up the rest from reference TRBV7-2 and TRBJ2-7 gives the full variable domain: GAGVSQSPSNKVTEKGKDVELRCDPISGHTALYWYRQSLGQGLEFLIYFQGNSAPDKSGLPSDRFSAERTGGSVSTLTIQRTQQEDSAVYLCASSAASGGAGEQYFGPGTRLTVT.

The chain links TRBV23-1 to TRBJ2-1, with 10 bases that match TRBD2. TRBV23-1 is given ORF status, its function remaining uncertain. Trimming took 0 bases from V and 4 from J; bases not matched to a gene: 3. The CDR3 runs 16 residues. This CDR3 reads CASSQSTSGFYNEQFF. CDR3 in DNA: TGCGCCAGCAGTCAATCGACTAGCGGGTTTTACAATGAGCAGTTCTTC.

This chain uses TRBV10-3 with TRBJ1-2; no definite D call. CDR3 size: 15 residues. Germline V lookup: CDR1 ENHRY, CDR2 SYGVKD. Trimming left V 3 bases short and J 4 bases short, with 15 bases between. The CDR3 protein is CAISDNTIGSYGYTF. In DNA form, the CDR3 reads TGTGCCATCAGTGACAATACCATAGGCTCCTATGGCTACACCTTC.

The V and J genes are TRBV27 and TRBJ2-1, with 7 nucleotides matching TRBD2. This CDR3 comprises 15 residues. Unmatched junction bases numbered 5, after V lost 6 bases and J lost 0 bases. Germline CDR1 and CDR2: MNHEY and SMNVEV (reference sequence). CDR3 sequence (DNA): TGTGCCAGCAGAAGAGCGGGGAGCTCCTACAATGAGCAGTTCTTC. It codes for CASRRAGSSYNEQFF.

The gene calls are TRBV11-2 and TRBJ2-2; no firm D call. There are 13 residues in the CDR3. Germline values: CDR1 SGHAT, CDR2 FQNNGV. Trimming removed 1 base at V and 14 bases at J, with 14 bases between. CDR3 nucleotide sequence: TGTGCCAGCAGCTTAGCGCCCCTCGAGGAACTGTTTTTT. Translated: CASSLAPLEELFF.

The chain recombines TRBV6-5 with TRBJ2-7; 12 bases agree with TRBD2. The CDR3 length is 15 residues. Per germline, CDR1 MNHEY and CDR2 SVGAGI. V dropped 6 bases and J dropped 3; count of bases not matched to a gene: 6. The CDR3 region has the DNA TGTGCCAGCAGCCACGGGACTAGCGGGCTCTACGAGCAGTACTTC. Amino acid sequence: CASSHGTSGLYEQYF.

The chain is built from TRBV6-6 and TRBJ1-6; D unclear. Trimming cost V 2 bases and J 1 base, with 6 bases left between them. Germline loops: CDR1 MNHNY, CDR2 SVGAGI (reference sequence). CDR3 length: 15 residues. Here the CDR3 DNA reads TGTGCCAGCAGTTACACTTTATCCTATAATTCACCCCTCCACTTT. Translation: CASSYTLSYNSPLHF.

The chain employs TRBV5-8 and TRBJ1-2; D not certain. V lost 2 bases and J lost 1, with 21 bases in between. Germline V lookup: CDR1 SGHTS, CDR2 YDEGEE. The CDR3 has 18 residues. CDR3 loop: CASSFFGWEGTINYGYTF. CDR3 coding DNA: TGTGCCAGCAGCTTCTTCGGCTGGGAGGGAACAATTAACTATGGCTACACCTTC.

V gene TRBV6-1 combines with J gene TRBJ2-1; 9 bases fit TRBD2. Germline assignment: CDR1 MNHNS and CDR2 SASEGT. After removal of 2 bases from V and 3 bases from J, the junction contained 2 bases not matched to a gene. This CDR3 has 15 amino acids. The CDR3 spells CASSEYSGGYNEQFF. The CDR3 nucleotides read TGTGCCAGCAGTGAATATAGCGGGGGCTACAATGAGCAGTTCTTC.

This sequence joins TRBV3-1 (or the pseudogene TRBV3-2) and TRBJ2-1; D may be TRBD2 (6 bases). With 1 base removed from V and 4 bases from J, the gap between germline ends came to 8 bases. CDR1 and CDR2 from the germline V gene are LGHDT and YNNKEL (reference sequence). The CDR3 contains 14 residues. In DNA, the CDR3 is TGTGCCAGCAGCCAAGGGGACTTTTACAATGAGCAGTTCTTC. Its translation: CASSQGDFYNEQFF.

The chain carries TRBV18 and TRBJ2-6; D unclear. Trimming took off 3 bases at V and 4 bases at J, with 10 bases between the two ends. Germline V gene data show CDR1 as KGHSH and CDR2 as LQKENI. The CDR3 extends over 15 amino acids. Here the CDR3 DNA reads TGTGCCAGCTCACCGGCCGGTGGCGGGGCCAACGTCCTGACTTTC. Translating it yields CASSPAGGGANVLTF.

About this clone: Other DNA sequences in the same sample also yield this CDR3. This rearrangement joins TRBV7-8 to TRBJ1-1, with D maybe TRBD1 (5 bases). Germline CDR1 SGHVS, CDR2 FQNEAQ. The CDR3 is made up of 13 amino acids. V was trimmed by 4 bases and J by 1 base, leaving 7 bases between them. The CDR3 is CASSSDRNTEAFF. In DNA, the CDR3 is TGTGCCAGCAGCTCAGACAGGAACACTGAAGCTTTCTTT.

Details on this clone: In the same sample, other DNA sequences code for this CDR3. J is TRBJ1-1 and V is TRBV9, with TRBD1 as a possible D gene (5 bases). CDR3 length equals 14 residues. CDR1 is SGDLS, CDR2 YYNGEE, per germline. Trimming cost V 0 bases and J 5 bases, with 11 bases left between them. For the CDR3, the DNA is TGTGCCAGCAGCGTAGGAGGAGGGGCGACTGAAGCTTTCTTT. Amino acids: CASSVGGGATEAFF.

There are a few counts of this clone. The chain joins TRBV7-2 to TRBJ1-1; TRBD1 matches 7 bases. The CDR3 contains 16 residues. Germline loops: CDR1 SGHTA, CDR2 FQGNSA. V lost 5 bases to trimming and J lost 2 bases; unmatched junction nucleotides: 11. The CDR3 DNA is TGTGCCAGCAGCCCTAGAGGGCGACAGGGAAACACTGAAGCTTTCTTT. This translates into CASSPRGRQGNTEAFF.

This clone has only a few counts. The chain is built from TRBV2 and TRBJ1-5; weak D call: TRBD1 (5 bases). Germline V CDR1 and CDR2: SNHLY, FYNNEI. There are 13 residues in the CDR3. V shed 8 bases and J shed 6 bases, with 14 bases lying between them. The CDR3 is CASGAGLGQPQHF. The CDR3 coding sequence is TGTGCCAGCGGGGCAGGGTTGGGTCAGCCCCAGCATTTT.